This T cell receptor (beta chain) was identified during a study of identical twins. V gave up 3 bases and J gave up 2 bases; unmatched junction bases: 10. The CDR3 extends over 17 amino acids. Germline V gene sequence: CDR1 SGHVS, CDR2 FQNEAQ. TCRdb reprocessed the 5' RACE reads via MiXCR and lists one record per CDR3 protein. The sample records 430,000 or so distinct CDR3 sequences, around 24% being singletons. This sample also appeared in a second study, on T cells expressing NK-cell markers.

The rearrangement uses TRBV7-8 and TRBJ2-3; TRBD1 matches at 8 bases. Sequencing was carried out using CD4+ T cells sorted from blood. The origin of this receptor is a woman aged 18-30 years in good health. CDR3 region: CASSFLPRDRITDTQYF. The CDR3 nucleotides are TGTGCCAGCAGCTTCCTCCCCCGGGACAGGATCACAGATACGCAGTATTTT.